Here is one T cell receptor (beta chain) with its context. Its specificity is not known. This entry comes from a study of cytomegalovirus exposure and HLA in healthy donors. PCR employed 60 Vbeta and 13 Jbeta primers. Assay: immunoSEQ multiplex PCR; the TCRdb copy retains only in-frame clones and omits some. The repertoire holds around 94,000 clones, with 50% to 80% as singletons. Study findings and constraints: In vitro, a few CMV-associated chains proved specific for CMV antigens.

There are 12 residues in the CDR3. Trimming took 5 bases from V and 7 from J, leaving 10 bases between them. Germline V gene lookup returns CDR1 SGHNT and CDR2 YENEEA. The chain links TRBV11-3 to TRBJ2-3; TRBD2 might be the D (5 bases). This sequence originates from a man aged 30-40 years in good health and CMV-seronegative. Sample: PBMCs. The CDR3 DNA reads as TGTGCCAGCAGCCGAGGGAGCTATACGCAGTATTTT. Its translation: CASSRGSYTQYF.